One sample yielded the 24 T cell receptor beta chains listed below, sequenced in a study of response to subunit inactivated influenza vaccine. A single record per CDR3 protein comes from TCRdb applying MiXCR to the RT-PCR reads. The data contain approximately 570,000 distinct CDR3 sequences, approximately 7.6% of them singletons. The sample consisted of PBMCs from blood, taken less than 30 months after vaccination. The receptors originated from a man aged 50 to 75 who received an inactivated influenza vaccine.

V and J are TRBV28 and TRBJ2-5; 12 nucleotides agree with TRBD2. This CDR3 has 17 amino acids. The germline CDR1 and CDR2 sequences are MDHEN and SYDVKM. V dropped 5 bases and J dropped 2; count of bases not matched to a gene: 9. The CDR3 reads CASSPAGTSGYQETQYF. The CDR3 region has the DNA TGTGCCAGCAGTCCGGCCGGGACTAGCGGGTATCAAGAGACCCAGTACTTC.

This clonotype occurred a few times. V is TRBV3-1 and J is TRBJ1-5; possible D gene TRBD1, 5 bases. The germline gives CDR1 LGHDT, CDR2 YNNKEL (reference sequence). Between the trimmed V and J ends, which lost 1 base and 6 bases, there was a span of 10 bases. The CDR3 is 14 residues long. The CDR3 reads CASSQGGAGQPQHF. The CDR3 DNA follows: TGTGCCAGCAGCCAAGGGGGCGCGGGTCAGCCCCAGCATTTT. Together with reference TRBV3-1 and TRBJ1-5, the CDR3 gives the full variable domain: DTAVSQTPKYLVTQMGNDKSIKCEQNLGHDTMYWYKQDSKKFLKIMFSYNNKELIINETVPNRFSPKSPDKAHLNLHINSLELGDSAVYFCASSQGGAGQPQHFGDGTRLSIL.

This clonotype was observed a handful of times. The chain uses TRBV27 and TRBJ2-7; 8 bases align to TRBD2. Trimming removed 5 bases from V and 3 bases from J; junction bases left unmatched: 9. Germline V gene data show CDR1 as MNHEY and CDR2 as SMNVEV (reference sequence). There are 15 residues in the CDR3. The CDR3 protein is CASSPPGLELYEQYF. CDR3 DNA sequence: TGTGCCAGCAGTCCCCCGGGACTAGAACTCTACGAGCAGTACTTC.

This clonotype has more than one count but fewer than ten. The J gene is TRBJ2-3, the V gene TRBV7-9; 12 nucleotides agree with TRBD2. The V and J ends lost 5 bases and 2 bases, in that order; junction bases with no gene match: 2. Germline V gene data show CDR1 as SEHNR and CDR2 as FQNEAQ (reference sequence). The CDR3 consists of 15 residues. CDR3 in DNA: TGTGCCAGCAGCCGGACTAGCGGGAACACAGATACGCAGTATTTT. As protein: CASSRTSGNTDTQYF.

The chain employs TRBV6-1 and TRBJ2-7; no clear D. Germline CDR1 reads MNHNS; CDR2 reads SASEGT. The CDR3 spans 12 residues. V was clipped by 6 bases and J by 2 bases, with 8 bases between them. In nucleotides, the CDR3 is TGTGCCAGCAGGGTCGAAACCTACGAGCAGTACTTC. It specifies CASRVETYEQYF.

The sample holds many counts of this clonotype. The chain employs TRBV18 and TRBJ2-7, with 7 bases that match TRBD1. J lost 4 bases, V lost 3 bases, and 6 bases had no gene match. The CDR3 covers 14 residues. Germline CDR1 KGHSH, CDR2 LQKENI. The CDR3 spells CASSPQGVGYEQYF. DNA of the CDR3: TGTGCCAGCTCACCTCAGGGGGTTGGATACGAGCAGTACTTC.

Many counts were recorded for this clonotype. This chain uses TRBV11-2 with TRBJ2-1; possibly TRBD2 for D (6 bases). Trimming removed 4 bases from V and 9 bases from J, with 16 bases in between. Germline CDR1 and CDR2: SGHAT and FQNNGV. CDR3 length: 14 residues. The CDR3 DNA follows: TGTGCCAGCAGCTGGGGACTCCAGAACTTTGAGCAGTTCTTC. It encodes CASSWGLQNFEQFF. Full variable domain (rest looked up from reference TRBV11-2 and TRBJ2-1): EAGVAQSPRYKIIEKRQSVAFWCNPISGHATLYWYQQILGQGPKLLIQFQNNGVVDDSQLPKDRFSAERLKGVDSTLKIQPAKLEDSAVYLCASSWGLQNFEQFFGPGTRLTVL.

The chain joins TRBV5-1 to TRBJ2-1; tentatively, D is TRBD2 (7 bases). The CDR3 is made up of 15 amino acids. From germline, CDR1 is SGHRS and CDR2 YFSETQ. Deletions cut 4 bases from V and 2 bases from J, with 13 bases between. CDR3 amino acids: CASSPGGAAYNEQFF. CDR3 nucleotide sequence: TGCGCCAGCAGCCCTGGGGGGGCCGCCTACAATGAGCAGTTCTTC.

This clonotype was found a few times. The genes are TRBV2 and TRBJ1-6, with 8 bases aligning to TRBD1. Germline V gene sequence: CDR1 SNHLY, CDR2 FYNNEI. CDR3 length: 18 amino acids. V was pared by 6 bases and J by 4 bases, with 14 bases of the junction left unmatched. The CDR3 DNA reads TGTGCCAGCAGGGACCCGACAGGGGAGTTTATTTATAATTCACCCCTCCACTTT. Its translation is CASRDPTGEFIYNSPLHF.

The CDR3 spells CASSLVASGVDEQFF. CDR3 DNA sequence: TGTGCCAGCAGCTTAGTGGCTAGCGGGGTCGATGAGCAGTTCTTC. The rearrangement joins TRBV11-1 to TRBJ2-1; 9 nucleotides line up with TRBD2. Germline-derived CDR1 and CDR2 are SGHAT and FQDESV (reference sequence). With 1 base clipped from V and 8 bases from J, the junction kept 6 bases outside the gene matches. CDR3 length equals 15 residues.

This clonotype was seen more than once but under ten times. This chain uses TRBV24-1 with TRBJ1-5; D unresolved. Germline CDR1 and CDR2: KGHDR and SFDVKD. CDR3 length equals 15 residues. Deletions cut 3 bases from V and 2 bases from J, with 10 bases between. CDR3 region: CATSDGKPGNQPQHF. CDR3 sequence (DNA): TGTGCCACCAGTGATGGGAAACCTGGCAATCAGCCCCAGCATTTT.

The table lists this clonotype with a few counts. This rearrangement joins TRBV6-1 to TRBJ1-5; TRBD1 agrees at 7 bases. The CDR3 consists of 13 residues. Germline values: CDR1 MNHNS, CDR2 SASEGT. Trimming cost V 4 bases and J 9 bases; bases outside gene matches: 6. For the CDR3, the DNA is TGTGCCAGCAGTGTAGACAGGGACAGGCCCCAGCATTTT. Translated: CASSVDRDRPQHF.

This clonotype was recorded at least ten times. The gene calls are TRBV5-6 and TRBJ2-4, with TRBD1 matching 7 bases. Germline CDR1 is SGHDT and CDR2 is YYEEEE. This CDR3 is 18 amino acids long. V trimming: 0 bases; J trimming: 1 base; junction bases outside the gene matches: 10. The CDR3 DNA reads as TGTGCCAGCAGCTTGGACAGGGGAAGGCTTGGGGCCAAAAACATTCAGTACTTC. Protein sequence: CASSLDRGRLGAKNIQYF.

The chain joins TRBV5-6 to TRBJ2-7; possibly TRBD1 for D (5 bases). CDR1 SGHDT and CDR2 YYEEEE come from the germline V gene. Between the trimmed V and J ends, which lost 5 bases and 0 bases, there was a span of 12 bases. The CDR3 covers 14 residues. Written as DNA, the CDR3 is TGTGCCAGCAGGGCAGGGCCCGTCTCCTACGAGCAGTACTTC. Its protein product is CASRAGPVSYEQYF.

The chain recombines TRBV6-2 or TRBV6-3 with TRBJ2-7; 11 bases align to TRBD1. This CDR3 is built from 16 residues. CDR1 and CDR2 (germline): MNHEY, SVGEGT. Trimming took 6 bases from V and 4 from J; bases not matched to a gene: 11. CDR3 protein: CASSLPRTGGLYEQYF. CDR3 coding DNA: TGTGCCAGCAGCCTCCCCCGGACAGGGGGCTTATACGAGCAGTACTTC.

This clonotype was seen at least ten times. The chain combines TRBV14 with TRBJ2-3, with D maybe TRBD2 (5 bases). V was shortened by 3 bases and J by 3 bases, with 10 bases between the two germline ends. Looked up from germline, CDR1 is SGHDN and CDR2 is FVKESK. CDR3 length: 14 amino acids. The CDR3 here is CASSHGRGTDTQYF. The CDR3 DNA is TGTGCCAGCAGCCATGGTCGGGGTACAGATACGCAGTATTTT.

This clonotype appeared a few times. CDR3 in amino acids: CASSQGEAPYNEQFF. The CDR3 DNA follows: TGTGCCAGCAGCCAAGGGGAGGCGCCCTACAATGAGCAGTTCTTC. The chain links TRBV3-1 to TRBJ2-1; perhaps TRBD2 as D (6 bases). CDR1 and CDR2 (germline): LGHDT, YNNKEL (reference sequence). The CDR3 has 15 residues. Trimming took 1 base from V and 2 from J, leaving 9 bases between them.

This clonotype was seen more than once but under ten times. The chain has TRBV7-9 and TRBJ1-2; 9 nucleotides agree with TRBD1. Unmatched junction bases numbered 11, after V lost 4 bases and J lost 8 bases. The CDR3 totals 15 residues. Germline CDR1 SEHNR, CDR2 FQNEAQ (reference sequence). In DNA form, the CDR3 reads TGTGCCAGCAGCTCTTCCGGGACAGGGTTATGGGGCTACACCTTC. It is translated as CASSSSGTGLWGYTF. Filled out from reference TRBV7-9 and TRBJ1-2, the complete variable domain reads DTGVSQNPRHKITKRGQNVTFRCDPISEHNRLYWYRQTLGQGPEFLTYFQNEAQLEKSRLLSDRFSAERPKGSFSTLEIQRTEQGDSAMYLCASSSSGTGLWGYTFGSGTRLTVV.

The rearrangement joins TRBV20-1 to TRBJ2-1, with D perhaps assigned TRBD1 or TRBD2 (6 bases each). The CDR3 spans 16 residues. The V and J ends lost 0 bases and 0 bases respectively, with 12 bases between them. CDR1 and CDR2 from the germline V gene are DFQATT and SNEGSKA (reference sequence). CDR3 nucleotides: TGCAGTGCTAGAGATCGGGGGCGCCCCTCCTACAATGAGCAGTTCTTC. This gives the protein CSARDRGRPSYNEQFF.

Of note for this clonotype: Its ends do not fully match the called genes, so a read error is possible. The gene calls are TRBV25-1 and TRBJ2-7; D possibly uses TRBD1 or TRBD2 (7 bases each). Germline V CDR1 and CDR2: MGHDK, SYGVNS. The CDR3 is 13 residues long. The CDR3 loop reads CASSDQGDYEQYF. DNA of the CDR3: TGTGCCAGCAGTGATCAGGGGGACTACGAGCAGTACTTT.

This clonotype was counted between two and nine times. This sequence joins TRBV7-9 and TRBJ2-5, with D possibly matching TRBD1 (6 bases). The V gene lost 5 bases and the J gene lost 3 bases, with 13 bases spanning the gap. This CDR3 region has 14 residues. CDR1 is SEHNR and CDR2 is FQNEAQ in the germline V gene (reference sequence). The CDR3 DNA reads TGTGCCAGCAGCCGACAGGACTGGAAAGAGACCCAGTACTTC. It yields the protein CASSRQDWKETQYF.

This clonotype was counted many times. This chain uses TRBV12-3 or TRBV12-4 with TRBJ2-7; D is perhaps TRBD1 (5 bases). The length of the CDR3 is 14 residues. Trimming removed 0 bases at V and 4 bases at J, with 10 bases between. CDR3 amino acids: CASSLAGREYEQYF. For the CDR3, the DNA is TGTGCCAGCAGTTTAGCGGGCAGGGAATACGAGCAGTACTTC.

The chain carries TRBV27 and TRBJ2-7, with TRBD2 matching over 7 bases. The length of the CDR3 is 13 residues. The J segment lost 4 bases and the V segment lost 5 bases, leaving 5 bases of the junction unmatched. Germline V lookup: CDR1 MNHEY, CDR2 SMNVEV (reference sequence). The CDR3 nucleotides are TGTGCCAGCAGTAAAGGGAGGGCGTACGAGCAGTACTTC. Amino acids: CASSKGRAYEQYF.

The J gene is TRBJ2-1, the V gene TRBV6-1, with 8 bases aligning to TRBD1. Germline-derived CDR1 and CDR2 are MNHNS and SASEGT. With 4 bases clipped from V and 0 bases from J, the junction kept 8 bases outside the gene matches. CDR3 length: 17 residues. This CDR3 reads CASSGRTGFSSYNEQFF. The CDR3 DNA follows: TGTGCCAGCAGTGGCCGGACAGGGTTTAGCTCCTACAATGAGCAGTTCTTC.